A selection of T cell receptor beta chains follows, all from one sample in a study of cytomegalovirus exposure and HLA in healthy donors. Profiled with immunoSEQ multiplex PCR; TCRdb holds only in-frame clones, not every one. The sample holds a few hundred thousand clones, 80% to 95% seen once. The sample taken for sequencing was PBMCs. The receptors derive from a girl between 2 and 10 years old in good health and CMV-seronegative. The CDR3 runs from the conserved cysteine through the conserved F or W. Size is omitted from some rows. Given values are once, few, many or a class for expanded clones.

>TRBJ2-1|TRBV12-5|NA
CASGPRPKGGGPSGAGNEQFF
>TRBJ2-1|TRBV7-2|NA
CASSPHLARTSGGYNEQFF
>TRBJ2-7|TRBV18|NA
CASSPTSGQTYEQYF
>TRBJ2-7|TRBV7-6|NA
CASSSGQGLDEQYF
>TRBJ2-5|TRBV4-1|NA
CASSHGGGGVEETQYF
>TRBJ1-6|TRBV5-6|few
CASSRSSYNSPLHF
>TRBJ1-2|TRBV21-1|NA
CASSKESGQGLCGYTF
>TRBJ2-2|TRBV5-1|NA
CASTDRGRKGGGELFF
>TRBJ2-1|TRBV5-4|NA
CASSGRGAGGDNEQFF
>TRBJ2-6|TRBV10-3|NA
CAIDRGPLSGANVLTF
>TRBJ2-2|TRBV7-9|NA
CASTIDGTRGSNTGELFF
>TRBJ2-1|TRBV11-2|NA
CASSGDRSGRLNEQFF
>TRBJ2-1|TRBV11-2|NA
CASSFLDSIGEQFF
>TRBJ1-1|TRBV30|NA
CAWNPGMNTEAFF
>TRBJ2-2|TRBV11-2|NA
CASSGRGGQGITGELFF
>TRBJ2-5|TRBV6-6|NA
CASSRTSGIGGTQYF
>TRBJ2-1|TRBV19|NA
CASSKESSYNEQFF
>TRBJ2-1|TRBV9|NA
CASSVEGGNEQFF
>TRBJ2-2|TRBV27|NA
CASSLSGTNTGELFF
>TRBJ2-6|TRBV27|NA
CASSLSGLAGGYSGANVLTF
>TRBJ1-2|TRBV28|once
CASSPGTGYYGYTF
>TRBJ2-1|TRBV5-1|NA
CASSSLGTGLAANEQFF
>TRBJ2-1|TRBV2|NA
CASSEERGAGEQFF
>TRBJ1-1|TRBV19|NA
CASSRRGGRMNTEAFF
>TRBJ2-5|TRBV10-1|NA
CASSGSRGTAQETQYF
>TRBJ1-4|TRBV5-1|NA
CASSLGAGTGGEKLFF
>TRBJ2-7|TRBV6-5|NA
CASSSLGDILYEQYF
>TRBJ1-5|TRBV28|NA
CASSRTQTANQPQHF
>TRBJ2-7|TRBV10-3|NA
CAISDTYEQYF
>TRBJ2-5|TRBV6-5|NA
CASGRGETQYF
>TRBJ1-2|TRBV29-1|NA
CSVKVPQGVDYTF
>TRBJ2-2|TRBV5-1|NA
CASSPDRQNTGELFF
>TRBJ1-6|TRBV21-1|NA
CASTLPPGYNSPLHF
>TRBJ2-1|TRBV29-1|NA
CSVESSYNEQFF
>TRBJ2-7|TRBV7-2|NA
CASSRDREYEQYF
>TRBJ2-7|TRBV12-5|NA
CASGLVTSGSLYEQYF
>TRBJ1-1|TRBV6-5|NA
CASSPPPGAFF
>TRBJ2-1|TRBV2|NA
CASSRRDSFNEQFF
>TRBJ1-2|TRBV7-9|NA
CASSLEEVWGYTF
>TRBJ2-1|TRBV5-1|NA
CASSRGKGNEQFF
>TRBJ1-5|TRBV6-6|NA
CASRYSEGRPQHF
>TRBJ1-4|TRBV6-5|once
CASSWDRVNEKLFF
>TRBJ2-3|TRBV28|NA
CASTNYDGQGTQYF
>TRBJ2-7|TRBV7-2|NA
CASSLGPSGTYEQYF
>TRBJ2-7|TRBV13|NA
CASSLAGGPYEQYF
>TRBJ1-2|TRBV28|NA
CASTSPGRDYGYTF
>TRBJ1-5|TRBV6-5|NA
CASSQTGMSNQPQHF
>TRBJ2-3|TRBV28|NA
CASSRLTSGGFDTQYF
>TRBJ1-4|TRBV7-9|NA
CASSSPTRLGGLDEKLFF
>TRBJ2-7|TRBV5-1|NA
CASSLVASGTYEQYF
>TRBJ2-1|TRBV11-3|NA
CASSSTGTGTEQFF
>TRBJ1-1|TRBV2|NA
CASSEAGGGAPSLMAFF
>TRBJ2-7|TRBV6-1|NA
CASSRSGTPYEQYF